This TCR beta chain was retrieved from a study of cytomegalovirus exposure and HLA in healthy donors. Remarks on this clone: The antigen is unknown.

Findings and limits, study-wide: The classifier, whose performance was assessed in both the original and validation cohorts, reportedly diagnosed cytomegalovirus status with high specificity and sensitivity. The authors reported that TCR beta sequences could predict HLA-A and HLA-B alleles. These predictions were accurate for most subjects in the first cohort.

While unrecorded immune exposures were likely, the donors were nominally healthy when sampled. With V trimmed by 5 bases and J by 6 bases, 7 bases remained unmatched. CDR3 size: 15 residues. The germline V gene has CDR1 MDHEN and CDR2 SYDVKM. Primers: 60 Vbeta forward and 13 Jbeta reverse. The table came from immunoSEQ multiplex PCR; TCRdb's copy has only in-frame clones and leaves some out. The top ten hold about 3.1% of the sample, which has 180,000 or so clones, about three quarters seen once. The rearrangement links TRBV28 to TRBJ2-7; 13 bases agree with TRBD2. The clonotype originates from a female donor in good health and CMV-seronegative. The specimen was PBMCs. The chain's CDR3 is CASSPRTSGSPEQYF. The CDR3 coding sequence is TGTGCCAGCAGTCCCCGGACTAGCGGGAGCCCCGAGCAGTACTTC.